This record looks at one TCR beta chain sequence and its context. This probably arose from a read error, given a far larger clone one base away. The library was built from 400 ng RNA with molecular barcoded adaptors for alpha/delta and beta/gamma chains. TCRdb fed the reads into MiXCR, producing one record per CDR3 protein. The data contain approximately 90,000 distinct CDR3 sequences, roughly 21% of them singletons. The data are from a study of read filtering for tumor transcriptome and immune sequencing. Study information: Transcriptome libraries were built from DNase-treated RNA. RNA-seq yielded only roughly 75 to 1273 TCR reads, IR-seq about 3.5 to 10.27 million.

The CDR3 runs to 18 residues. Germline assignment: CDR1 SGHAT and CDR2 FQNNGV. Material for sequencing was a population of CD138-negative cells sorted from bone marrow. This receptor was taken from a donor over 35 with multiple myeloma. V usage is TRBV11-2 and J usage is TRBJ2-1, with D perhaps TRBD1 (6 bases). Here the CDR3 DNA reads TGTGCCAGCAGCTTATTCCAGGGACACCCGAGCTCCTACAATGATCAGTTCTTC. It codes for CASSLFQGHPSSYNDQFF.